A single sample is the source of the 14 T cell receptor beta chains below, sequenced in a study of blood T cell repertoires in COVID-19 (dated by TCRdb to between 2020 and 2021). The library relied on the immunoSEQ multiplex PCR assay. TCRdb obtained this table from immuneACCESS and retained in-frame rearrangements with V and J assigned. These tables miss some clones; where compared with another copy, unresolved V genes account for less than half of the shortfall, and the remainder is unexplained. Within this sample are approximately 210,000 clones, with approximately 82% of them counted one time only. The ten largest make up less than 3.5% of the sample. The sample was peripheral blood. These receptors all come from a man aged 50 to 59 with active or convalescent COVID-19.

In its sample, this clone was seen a few times. V is TRBV29-1 and J is TRBJ1-4; a weak D match, TRBD1 (6 bases). V was shortened by 7 bases and J by 4 bases, with 10 bases between the two germline ends. Germline V lookup: CDR1 SQVTM, CDR2 ANQGSEA. The CDR3 loop spans 12 amino acids. As DNA, the CDR3 is TGCAGCGGCTGGACAGTTAATGAAAAACTGTTTTTT. It translates to CSGWTVNEKLFF. Complete variable domain (other parts from reference TRBV29-1 and TRBJ1-4): SAVISQKPSRDICQRGTSLTIQCQVDSQVTMMFWYRQQPGQSLTLIATANQGSEATYESGFVIDKFPISRPNLTFSTLTVSNMSPEDSSIYLCSGWTVNEKLFFGSGTQLSVL.

This clone was seen only once. The J gene is TRBJ2-2, the V gene TRBV5-6; a possible D gene is TRBD2 (5 bases). Germline V gives CDR1 SGHDT, CDR2 YYEEEE. The CDR3 is 14 amino acids. Trimming shortened V by 4 bases and J by 1 base, and 8 bases separated the two germline ends. CDR3 bases: TGTGCCAGCAGCGCCACTAGGAACACCGGGGAGCTGTTTTTT. Translation: CASSATRNTGELFF. Looking up the rest from reference TRBV5-6 and TRBJ2-2 gives the full variable domain: DAGVTQSPTHLIKTRGQQVTLRCSPKSGHDTVSWYQQALGQGPQFIFQYYEEEERQRGNFPDRFSGHQFPNYSSELNVNALLLGDSALYLCASSATRNTGELFFGEGSRLTVL.

The V and J genes are TRBV5-8 and TRBJ1-5; TRBD1 agrees at 8 bases. The CDR3 spans 17 residues. The germline CDR1 and CDR2 sequences are SGHTS and YDEGEE. V was pared by 7 bases and J by 0 bases, with 12 bases of the junction left unmatched. CDR3 protein: CASGQGFTGDSNQPQHF. CDR3 nucleotides: TGTGCCAGCGGACAGGGATTTACAGGGGATAGCAATCAGCCCCAGCATTTT.

This chain links TRBV2 with TRBJ2-6; D is undetermined. V dropped 5 bases and J dropped 1 base, with 3 bases sitting between them. Per the germline V gene, CDR1 is SNHLY and CDR2 is FYNNEI. The CDR3 covers 13 residues. The CDR3: CASSPSGANVLTF. CDR3 DNA sequence: TGTGCCAGCAGTCCTTCTGGGGCCAACGTCCTGACTTTC. The variable domain in full, completed from reference TRBV2 and TRBJ2-6, reads EPEVTQTPSHQVTQMGQEVILRCVPISNHLYFYWYRQILGQKVEFLVSFYNNEISEKSEIFDDQFSVERPDGSNFTLKIRSTKLEDSAMYFCASSPSGANVLTFGAGSRLTVL.

As DNA, the CDR3 is TGCGCCAGCAGCGGAACAGGGCCCGGCTACACCTTC. Its protein is CASSGTGPGYTF. The chain uses TRBV5-1 and TRBJ1-2; the D gene is possibly TRBD1 (6 bases). The CDR3 contains 12 residues. Trimming removed 4 bases from V and 8 bases from J, with 12 bases in between. The germline CDR1 and CDR2 sequences are SGHRS and YFSETQ. Drawing the rest from reference TRBV5-1 and TRBJ1-2, the complete variable domain is KAGVTQTPRYLIKTRGQQVTLSCSPISGHRSVSWYQQTPGQGLQFLFEYFSETQRNKGNFPGRFSGRQFSNSRSEMNVSTLELGDSALYLCASSGTGPGYTFGSGTRLTVV.

As DNA, the CDR3 is TGCGCCAGCAGCCCCACGGAGACAGGGATCCAAGAGACCCAGTACTTC. Protein: CASSPTETGIQETQYF. The gene calls are TRBV5-1 and TRBJ2-5; 7 nucleotides match TRBD1. J lost 1 base, V lost 4 bases, and 10 bases had no gene match. CDR1 is SGHRS and CDR2 is YFSETQ in the germline V gene. CDR3 size: 16 residues.

The rearrangement joins TRBV7-9 to TRBJ2-3; the match to TRBD2 covers 8 bases. In germline, CDR1 is SEHNR, CDR2 FQNEAQ (reference sequence). The CDR3 extends over 16 amino acids. The V and J ends lost 2 bases and 5 bases, in that order; junction bases with no gene match: 9. CDR3 in DNA: TGTGCCAGCAGCTTATCTAACGCGGGGGGTGGAGATACGCAGTATTTT. It yields the protein CASSLSNAGGGDTQYF.

This rearrangement joins TRBV6-2 or TRBV6-3 to TRBJ1-5; D possibly corresponds to TRBD1 (5 bases). Germline lookup yields CDR1 MNHEY and CDR2 SVGEGT. The CDR3 length is 13 residues. V was pared by 4 bases and J by 4 bases, with 8 bases between. This CDR3 reads CASSLTENQPQHF. CDR3 DNA: TGTGCCAGCAGTTTGACAGAGAATCAGCCCCAGCATTTT.

This chain links TRBV4-1 with TRBJ1-5; D is uncertain. The CDR3 length is 16 residues. The V gene lost 4 bases and the J gene lost 3 bases, with 16 bases spanning the gap. From germline, CDR1 is MGHRA and CDR2 YSYEKL. The DNA for the CDR3 is TGCGCCAGCAGCCCGTTCCCACTGCAGGACAATCAGCCCCAGCATTTT. It specifies CASSPFPLQDNQPQHF.

The V and J genes are TRBV11-3 and TRBJ2-1, with TRBD2 matching over 11 bases. Trimming cost V 1 base and J 7 bases; bases outside gene matches: 3. This CDR3 region has 15 residues. CDR1 SGHNT and CDR2 YENEEA come from the germline V gene. The CDR3 is CASSLVLAGVNEQFF. The CDR3 DNA sequence: TGTGCCAGCAGCTTAGTACTAGCGGGAGTTAATGAGCAGTTCTTC.

There are many counts of this clone. V gene TRBV15 combines with J gene TRBJ2-1; D is uncertain. With 0 bases removed from V and 12 bases from J, the gap between germline ends came to 15 bases. The CDR3 runs to 14 residues. The V gene's germline CDR1 is LNHNV and CDR2 YYDKDF (reference sequence). The CDR3 protein is CATSRDRVHDGQFF. The CDR3 bases are TGTGCCACCAGCAGAGATCGAGTCCACGATGGGCAGTTCTTC. Full variable domain (missing parts from reference TRBV15 and TRBJ2-1): DAMVIQNPRYQVTQFGKPVTLSCSQTLNHNVMYWYQQKSSQAPKLLFHYYDKDFNNEADTPDNFQSRRPNTSFCFLDIRSPGLGDTAMYLCATSRDRVHDGQFFGPGTRLTVL.

This clone was found once. V usage is TRBV2 and J usage is TRBJ1-2, with D perhaps matching TRBD1 (6 bases). The CDR3 sequence is 14 residues long. Trimming pared 4 bases from V and 2 bases from J, leaving 11 bases between. Germline assignment: CDR1 SNHLY and CDR2 FYNNEI. The CDR3 nucleotides read TGTGCCAGCAGTGGACAGGTTAACAACTATGGCTACACCTTC. Its translation: CASSGQVNNYGYTF.

The V call is TRBV24-1, the J call TRBJ1-1; D is undetermined. Germline V CDR1 and CDR2: KGHDR, SFDVKD. The CDR3 runs 17 residues. Trimming pared 4 bases from V and 0 bases from J, leaving 17 bases between. CDR3 loop: CATSEAECGRMNTEAFF. DNA of the CDR3: TGTGCCACCAGTGAGGCTGAGTGCGGCAGAATGAACACTGAAGCTTTCTTT.

The chain recombines TRBV5-1 with TRBJ2-7, with TRBD1 identical over 7 bases. Trimming at V came to 0 bases and at J to 6 bases, leaving 12 bases not matched to a gene. Germline V lookup: CDR1 SGHRS, CDR2 YFSETQ. The CDR3 runs 16 residues. The CDR3 sequence: CASSLAFSTGNLEQYF. In DNA, the CDR3 is TGCGCCAGCAGCTTGGCCTTCTCGACAGGGAACCTCGAGCAGTACTTC.